Listed below are T cell receptor beta chains from one sample, sequenced in a study of somatic mutations in cytotoxic T cells in rheumatoid arthritis. Clones were read by immunoSEQ multiplex PCR, and TCRdb kept only the in-frame ones, dropping some. Of 25,000 to 30,000 clones in the sample, approximately 86% were seen once. The material sequenced was CD8+ T cells sorted from blood. The receptors come from an adult with rheumatoid arthritis. The conserved cysteine and the conserved F or W are not part of the CDR3 here. Each record gives: V gene, J gene, CDR3 protein.

V: TRBV18; J: TRBJ2-7; CDR3: ASSQGDYEQY
V: TRBV6-1; J: TRBJ2-1; CDR3: QSATSGGRGEQF
V: TRBV7-9; J: TRBJ2-3; CDR3: ASSFSLARTDTQY
V: TRBV10-1; J: TRBJ2-3; CDR3: ARDWAVLDTQY
V: TRBV27; J: TRBJ2-5; CDR3: ASAQGRTQY
V: TRBV7-9; J: TRBJ2-1; CDR3: ASSLGLAGISYNEQF
V: TRBV19; J: TRBJ1-5; CDR3: ASSIRGGNQPQH
V: TRBV4-3; J: TRBJ1-2; CDR3: ASSQLRGSGYGYT
V: TRBV5-4; J: TRBJ2-2; CDR3: ASSLGLAGNTGELF
V: TRBV27; J: TRBJ2-3; CDR3: ASKTGMGDTQY
V: TRBV2; J: TRBJ1-4; CDR3: ASSEAQGTPTFNEKLF
V: TRBV15; J: TRBJ1-1; CDR3: ATSKWGHNTEAF
V: TRBV7-8; J: TRBJ2-7; CDR3: ASSQLRSHPHEQY
V: TRBV28; J: TRBJ1-2; CDR3: ASSFRPGQGNYGYT
V: TRBV28; J: TRBJ1-2; CDR3: ASSSSGSYGYT
V: TRBV6-5; J: TRBJ1-5; CDR3: ASSSQGGNQPQH
V: TRBV7-9; J: TRBJ2-2; CDR3: ASSLETGLAATGELF
V: TRBV7-9; J: TRBJ2-7; CDR3: ASSLSYEQY
V: TRBV13; J: TRBJ2-5; CDR3: ASSHRQGRGETQY
V: TRBV14; J: TRBJ2-1; CDR3: ASSQVRTEIF
V: TRBV29-1; J: TRBJ1-1; CDR3: SVDGFDTEAF
V: TRBV15; J: TRBJ2-1; CDR3: ATSRENNEQF
V: TRBV29-1; J: TRBJ1-2; CDR3: SVEGNGYT
V: TRBV11-2; J: TRBJ2-7; CDR3: ATFSTGTEQY
V: TRBV9; J: TRBJ2-1; CDR3: ASSVGQGAYEQF
V: TRBV30; J: TRBJ2-1; CDR3: AWSVSGGYNEQF
V: TRBV9; J: TRBJ1-4; CDR3: ASSVDAGEKLF
V: TRBV6-1; J: TRBJ1-2; CDR3: ASSEERLGSGYGYT
V: TRBV21-1; J: TRBJ2-5; CDR3: ASSKGQGIETQY
V: TRBV15; J: TRBJ2-1; CDR3: ATSSSGTAYGEQF
V: TRBV6-1; J: TRBJ1-5; CDR3: ASSESTRTSGPQH
V: TRBV27; J: TRBJ2-7; CDR3: ASSLIAGASYEQY
V: TRBV10-2; J: TRBJ2-7; CDR3: ASSPRGRYEQY
V: TRBV5-5; J: TRBJ2-1; CDR3: ASSPHGGEEYNEQF
V: TRBV9; J: TRBJ2-2; CDR3: ASSVGQATGELF
V: TRBV5-6; J: TRBJ2-1; CDR3: ASSHSRDSAEQF
V: TRBV19; J: TRBJ2-3; CDR3: ASSIVPRATDTQY
V: TRBV19; J: TRBJ1-2; CDR3: ASSPQQRNYGYT
V: TRBV7-9; J: TRBJ2-6; CDR3: ASTEQGIFSGANVLT
V: TRBV6-5; J: TRBJ1-2; CDR3: ASSQDRVHGYT
V: TRBV7-9; J: TRBJ2-7; CDR3: ASSHRDRAYEQY
V: TRBV27; J: TRBJ2-2; CDR3: ASSLMRGGVPGELF
V: TRBV7-9; J: TRBJ2-7; CDR3: ASSSTTGQGAGEQY
V: TRBV27; J: TRBJ1-2; CDR3: ASSLSDVTGGKVGGYT
V: TRBV11-2; J: TRBJ2-7; CDR3: ASSIDSWVSREQY
V: TRBV11-2; J: TRBJ1-1; CDR3: ASSLEEDTEAF
V: TRBV29-1; J: TRBJ1-2; CDR3: SVTGPHGYT
V: TRBV7-6; J: TRBJ2-3; CDR3: ASSFGGGLGDTQY
V: TRBV7-6; J: TRBJ2-1; CDR3: ASSLASLDGNEQF
V: TRBV7-3; J: TRBJ2-5; CDR3: ASSLSPEETQY
V: TRBV19; J: TRBJ2-7; CDR3: ASRTSGGPYEQY